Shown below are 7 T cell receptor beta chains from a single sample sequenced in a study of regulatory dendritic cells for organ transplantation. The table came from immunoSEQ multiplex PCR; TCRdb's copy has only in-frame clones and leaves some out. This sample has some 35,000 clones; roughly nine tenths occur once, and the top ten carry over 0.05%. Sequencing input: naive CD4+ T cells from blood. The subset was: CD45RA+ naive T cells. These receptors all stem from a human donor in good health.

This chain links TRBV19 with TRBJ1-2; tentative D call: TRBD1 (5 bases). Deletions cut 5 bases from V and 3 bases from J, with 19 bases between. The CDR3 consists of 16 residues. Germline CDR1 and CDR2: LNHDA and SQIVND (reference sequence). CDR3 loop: CASSRSSLGRYYGYTF. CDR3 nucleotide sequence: TGTGCCAGTAGTCGCTCCTCGCTGGGGCGTTACTATGGCTACACCTTC.

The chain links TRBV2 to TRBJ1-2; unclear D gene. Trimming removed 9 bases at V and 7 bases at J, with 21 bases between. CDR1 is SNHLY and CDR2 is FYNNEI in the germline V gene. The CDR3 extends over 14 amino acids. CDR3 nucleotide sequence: TGTGCCAGGATCAACCCGGGCGAGTCAGGTGGCTACACCTTC. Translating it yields CARINPGESGGYTF. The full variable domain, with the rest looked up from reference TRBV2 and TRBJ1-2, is EPEVTQTPSHQVTQMGQEVILRCVPISNHLYFYWYRQILGQKVEFLVSFYNNEISEKSEIFDDQFSVERPDGSNFTLKIRSTKLEDSAMYFCARINPGESGGYTFGSGTRLTVV.

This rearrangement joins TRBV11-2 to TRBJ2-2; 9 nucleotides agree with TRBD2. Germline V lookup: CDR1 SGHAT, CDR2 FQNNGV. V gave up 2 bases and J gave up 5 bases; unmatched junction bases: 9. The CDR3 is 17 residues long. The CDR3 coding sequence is TGTGCCAGCAGCTTATGGCGGGGGGGCCGGGAGACCGGGGAGCTGTTTTTT. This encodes CASSLWRGGRETGELFF.

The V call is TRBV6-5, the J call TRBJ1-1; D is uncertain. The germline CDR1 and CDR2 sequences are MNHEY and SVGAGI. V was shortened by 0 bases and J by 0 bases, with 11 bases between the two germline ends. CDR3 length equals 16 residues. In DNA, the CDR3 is TGTGCCAGCAGTTACTCTTACCGCCCCATGAACACTGAAGCTTTCTTT. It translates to CASSYSYRPMNTEAFF.

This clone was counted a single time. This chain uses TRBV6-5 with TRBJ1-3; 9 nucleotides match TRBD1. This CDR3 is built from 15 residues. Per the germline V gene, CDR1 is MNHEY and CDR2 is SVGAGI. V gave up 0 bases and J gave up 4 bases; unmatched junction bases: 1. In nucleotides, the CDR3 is TGTGCCAGCAGTTACTCGGGACAGGGAGGAAACACCATATATTTT. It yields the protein CASSYSGQGGNTIYF.

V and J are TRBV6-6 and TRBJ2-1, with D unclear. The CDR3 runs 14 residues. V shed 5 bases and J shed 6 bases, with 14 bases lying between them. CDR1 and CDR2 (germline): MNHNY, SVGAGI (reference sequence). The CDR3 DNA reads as TGTGCCAGCAGTCCCTCGGGTAACCGCAATGAGCAGTTCTTC. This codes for CASSPSGNRNEQFF.

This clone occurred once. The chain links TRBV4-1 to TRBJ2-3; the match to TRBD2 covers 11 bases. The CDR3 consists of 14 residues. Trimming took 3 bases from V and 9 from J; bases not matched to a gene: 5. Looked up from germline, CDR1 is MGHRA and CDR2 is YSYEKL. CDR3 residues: CASSHPGLAATQYF. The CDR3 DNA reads TGCGCCAGCAGCCATCCGGGACTAGCGGCGACGCAGTATTTT.